The next 8 T cell receptor beta chains were all read from a single sample in a study of neurological immune-mediated disorders. MiXCR was run by TCRdb on the 5' RACE reads, yielding one entry per CDR3 protein. The table shows more than 50,000 distinct CDR3 sequences, with 3.5% to 4.5% occurring only once. Material: PBMCs. These receptors were obtained from a woman aged 50 to 60 with multiple sclerosis.

In its sample, this clonotype was seen many times. V and J are TRBV5-1 and TRBJ2-7; D gene uncertain. This CDR3 comprises 15 residues. The germline V and J ends were trimmed by 0 bases and 0 bases, with 10 bases remaining between them. In germline, CDR1 is SGHRS, CDR2 YFSETQ. The CDR3 nucleotides read TGCGCCAGCAGCTTGGAGTTGGCTAGCTCCTACGAGCAGTACTTC. This gives the protein CASSLELASSYEQYF.

The sample holds many counts of this clonotype. This rearrangement joins TRBV18 to TRBJ2-1; no reliable D call. The CDR3 consists of 14 residues. Trimming left V 0 bases short and J 8 bases short, with 11 bases between. Germline CDR1 KGHSH, CDR2 LQKENI. The CDR3 loop is CASSPPWGVDEQFF. The CDR3, as DNA: TGTGCCAGCTCACCACCCTGGGGTGTCGATGAGCAGTTCTTC.

The V gene is TRBV12-3 or TRBV12-4, the J gene TRBJ2-2; D not resolved. Trimming took off 1 base at V and 1 base at J, with 4 bases between the two ends. The CDR3 is 14 amino acids. The CDR3 spells CASSLVLNTGELFF. CDR3 bases: TGTGCCAGCAGTTTAGTTTTGAACACCGGGGAGCTGTTTTTT.

This clonotype was observed at least ten times. V is TRBV9 and J is TRBJ2-1, with TRBD2 matching 7 bases. In germline, CDR1 is SGDLS, CDR2 YYNGEE. CDR3 length equals 14 residues. Unmatched junction bases numbered 8, after V lost 4 bases and J lost 7 bases. The CDR3: CASSPGSSGNEQFF. As DNA, the CDR3 is TGTGCCAGCAGCCCAGGGTCTAGCGGAAATGAGCAGTTCTTC.

This clonotype was observed a few times. This CDR3 is CASSRTGTGGREQYF. The CDR3 DNA reads TGTGCCAGCAGTCGTACCGGGACAGGGGGCCGTGAGCAGTACTTC. The chain combines TRBV2 with TRBJ2-7; 12 bases line up with TRBD1. The CDR3 is 15 residues long. CDR1 is SNHLY and CDR2 is FYNNEI in the germline V gene. With 5 bases clipped from V and 7 bases from J, the junction kept 9 bases outside the gene matches.

The V call is TRBV20-1, the J call TRBJ1-1; tentatively, D is TRBD1 (5 bases). This CDR3 is 12 amino acids long. The germline CDR1 and CDR2 sequences are DFQATT and SNEGSKA (reference sequence). Trimming pared 5 bases from V and 4 bases from J, leaving 11 bases between. CDR3 sequence: CSAGGKGTEAFF. The CDR3, as DNA: TGCAGTGCTGGGGGGAAGGGCACTGAAGCTTTCTTT.

This clonotype has at least ten counts. CDR3 DNA sequence: TGCAGCGTTGCCTTTTCTAGCGGGATCTACGAGCAGTACTTC. It codes for CSVAFSSGIYEQYF. This chain uses TRBV29-1 with TRBJ2-7; TRBD2 matches at 9 bases. V lost 4 bases and J lost 3; bases outside the gene matches: 7. CDR1 is SQVTM, CDR2 ANQGSEA, per germline. The length of the CDR3 is 14 residues.

This clonotype was found many times. The chain joins TRBV6-6 to TRBJ2-1, with no clear D. CDR3 size: 13 residues. In germline, CDR1 is MNHNY, CDR2 SVGAGI (reference sequence). The ends were cut back, 8 bases at V and 8 bases at J, with 16 bases in the middle. The CDR3 sequence: CASGSQGEDEQFF. CDR3 in DNA: TGTGCCAGCGGAAGTCAAGGTGAGGATGAGCAGTTCTTC.